The clone carrying this T cell receptor beta chain showed up just a few times. What it binds is unknown. TCRdb processed the 5' RACE reads anew with MiXCR; each CDR3 protein has one entry. The table has roughly 500,000 distinct CDR3 sequences, around 21% seen once. This entry comes from a study of T-cell memory formation after mild COVID-19. Study details: Across donors, TCR clusters were largely donor specific. General study points: Contracting CD8+ clones were enriched in EMRA, CD4+ mainly in CM and EM. Memory cells collected pre-infection included some clones that later responded, suggesting cross-reactive memory joined. Later expanders leaned toward CD4+, whereas clones contracting from day 15 to 85 were balanced CD4/CD8.

The clonotype comes from an adult woman who had mild COVID-19 (a few samples of this study predate the infection). Cell type and time point are not known. Sequencing was performed on PBMCs or a T cell subset sorted from them (not recorded which).

Written as DNA, the CDR3 is TGCGCCAGCAGCACGGACGGTCCCACAGATACGCAGTATTTT. Protein product: CASSTDGPTDTQYF. The genes are TRBV5-1 and TRBJ2-3; D gene ambiguous. Germline CDR1 and CDR2: SGHRS and YFSETQ. This CDR3 has 14 residues. The V end lost 4 bases, the J end lost 2 bases, and 11 bases lay between the germline ends.